This T cell receptor (beta chain) was documented in a study of blood T cells in healthy people across ages. Notes on the study in general: A roughly linear age-dependent decrease characterized TCR beta diversity per million T cells.

PCR was performed a second time for about 7 to 12 cycles using a sample-barcoded 5' primer and a J-beta primer mix. Samples each returned at least 2.5 million CDR3-containing paired-end reads. TCRdb re-derived calls from the 5' RACE reads in MiXCR, one entry per CDR3 protein. There are roughly 680,000 distinct CDR3 sequences in the sample; under 65% occur only once, and 13% lies in the top ten. With respect to this clonotype: The target antigen is unknown.

Germline V CDR1 and CDR2: MNHEY, SVGAGI. V lost 6 bases to trimming and J lost 4 bases; unmatched junction nucleotides: 7. The CDR3 consists of 15 residues. This TCR derives from a woman of 80 years or more in good health. The sequenced sample consisted of blood. V is TRBV6-5 and J is TRBJ1-5; 9 bases are shared with TRBD1. Written as DNA, the CDR3 is TGTGCCAGCAGATCCGGGACAGGGCAAAATCAGCCCCAGCATTTT. As protein: CASRSGTGQNQPQHF.